Below, 13 T cell receptor beta chains from the same sample are listed, as sequenced in a study of T cell responses to AZD1222 COVID-19 vaccine. Only in-frame clones appear in the TCRdb table, and some are missing; sequencing was by immunoSEQ multiplex PCR. This sample has some 130,000 clones, with around 93% found just once. The specimen was peripheral blood, collected on day 0 of AZD1222 vaccination. Receptors were obtained from an adult in good health.

For the CDR3, the DNA is TGTGCCAGCAGCTATCGTCGAGAGAGCTCTGGGGCCAACGTCCTGACTTTC. It is translated as CASSYRRESSGANVLTF. This chain joins TRBV11-3 and TRBJ2-6; D is ambiguous. The V end lost 4 bases, the J end lost 0 bases, and 13 bases lay between the germline ends. This CDR3 has 17 residues. The germline V gene encodes CDR1 SGHNT and CDR2 YENEEA.

The chain carries TRBV27 and TRBJ1-6; D call uncertain. V was trimmed by 2 bases and J by 2 bases, leaving 7 bases between them. Germline lookup yields CDR1 MNHEY and CDR2 SMNVEV (reference sequence). This CDR3 is built from 15 residues. CDR3: CASSLRSPYNSPLHF. Written as DNA, the CDR3 is TGTGCCAGCAGTTTAAGGAGCCCCTATAATTCACCCCTCCACTTT.

V usage is TRBV10-2 and J usage is TRBJ2-7, with D perhaps assigned TRBD1 or TRBD2 (5 bases each). The CDR3 is made up of 15 amino acids. Germline CDR1 and CDR2: WSHSY and SAAADI. Trimming took 6 bases from V and 0 from J, leaving 15 bases between them. The CDR3: CASSPVRGLSYEQYF. The CDR3 nucleotides read TGCGCCAGCAGCCCCGTGAGGGGCCTCTCCTACGAGCAGTACTTC.

V usage is TRBV6-5 and J usage is TRBJ2-2; D uncertain. The CDR3 is 13 amino acids. Per germline, CDR1 MNHEY and CDR2 SVGAGI. The ends were cut back, 7 bases at V and 9 bases at J, with 15 bases in the middle. The CDR3, as DNA: TGTGCCAGCACGGATTCCCAAGGCTGGGAGCTGTTTTTT. It translates to CASTDSQGWELFF.

The rearrangement joins TRBV12-5 to TRBJ1-6; weak D call: TRBD1 (5 bases). V dropped 0 bases and J dropped 14 bases, with 17 bases sitting between them. The CDR3 loop spans 15 amino acids. Germline values: CDR1 LGHNT, CDR2 FRNRAP. The CDR3 region is CASGLVSRGAGTLHF. CDR3 nucleotide sequence: TGTGCTAGTGGTTTGGTGAGTCGGGGCGCTGGGACCCTCCACTTT.

The gene calls are TRBV6-6 and TRBJ2-7; TRBD2 agrees at 9 bases. Germline CDR1 MNHNY, CDR2 SVGAGI (reference sequence). The CDR3 loop spans 15 amino acids. With V trimmed by 2 bases and J by 2 bases, 4 bases remained unmatched. For the CDR3, the DNA is TGTGCCAGCAGTTACGTGGGACTAGCTGCCTACGAGCAGTACTTC. This sequence encodes CASSYVGLAAYEQYF.

This chain links TRBV18 with TRBJ1-3; D is unresolved. The CDR3 consists of 14 residues. V lost 5 bases, J lost 0 bases, and 8 bases lay in between. Per the germline V gene, CDR1 is KGHSH and CDR2 is LQKENI. The CDR3 sequence: CASSNGNSGNTIYF. The CDR3 coding sequence is TGTGCCAGCTCAAACGGGAACTCTGGAAACACCATATATTTT.

This chain links TRBV10-2 with TRBJ2-3; 11 positions match TRBD2. Germline V CDR1 and CDR2: WSHSY, SAAADI. The length of the CDR3 is 14 residues. The V gene end was trimmed by 4 bases and the J gene end by 4 bases; junction bases not matched to a gene: 1. The CDR3 DNA reads TGCGCCAGCAGTGTTAGCGGGGGGGCAGATACGCAGTATTTT. It yields the protein CASSVSGGADTQYF.

The chain couples TRBV9 to TRBJ1-2; D is unclear. This CDR3 region has 15 residues. Trimming left V 0 bases short and J 5 bases short, with 14 bases between. Germline V CDR1 and CDR2: SGDLS, YYNGEE. CDR3 in DNA: TGTGCCAGCAGCGTAGTACCGACAAACGTATATGGCTACACCTTC. Its translation: CASSVVPTNVYGYTF.

The rearrangement links TRBV7-9 to TRBJ1-1, with D possibly TRBD1 on 6 matching bases. V was trimmed by 1 base and J by 2 bases, leaving 11 bases between them. This CDR3 has 15 amino acids. Germline V gene lookup returns CDR1 SEHNR and CDR2 FQNEAQ (reference sequence). The CDR3, as DNA: TGTGCCAGCAGCTTAGGTACAGGGAAAAACACTGAAGCTTTCTTT. Translated: CASSLGTGKNTEAFF.

This chain uses TRBV28 with TRBJ1-4; maybe TRBD1 (5 bases). The germline gives CDR1 MDHEN, CDR2 SYDVKM. The V gene lost 3 bases and the J gene lost 8 bases, with 16 bases spanning the gap. This CDR3 spans 15 amino acids. The CDR3 is CASSFWGIPGEKLFF. The CDR3 region has the DNA TGTGCCAGCAGTTTTTGGGGGATACCGGGGGAAAAACTGTTTTTT.

The chain links TRBV14 to TRBJ2-2; 7 bases fit TRBD2. Germline V lookup: CDR1 SGHDN, CDR2 FVKESK. The ends lost 4 bases at V and 4 bases at J; junction bases unmatched: 6. CDR3 length equals 15 residues. The CDR3 bases are TGTGCCAGCAGCCGAATAGCGGGCCTCACCGGGGAGCTGTTTTTT. As protein: CASSRIAGLTGELFF.

The CDR3 sequence is CASTDRVAGYTF. The CDR3 nucleotides read TGTGCCAGCACTGACAGGGTGGCTGGCTACACCTTC. This rearrangement joins TRBV2 to TRBJ1-2; 7 positions match TRBD1. This CDR3 comprises 12 residues. The germline gives CDR1 SNHLY, CDR2 FYNNEI. V trimming: 7 bases; J trimming: 7 bases; junction bases outside the gene matches: 6.